This TCR beta chain was captured by sequencing in a study of T-cell reconstitution after alpha-beta-depleted transplantation in children (dated by TCRdb to the mid-2010s). Notes on the research overall: T-cell immune reconstitution after TCRalphabeta/CD19-depleted allogeneic hematopoietic cell transplantation in children was quantitatively tracked in the study by means of TCR repertoire profiling.

Libraries were made using PCR. This sample was sequenced with an Illumina HiSeq 2500. TCR library preparation used molecular barcoding, with unique molecular identifiers applied to normalize quantification of the TCRbeta repertoire. In-frame beta chains were kept once TCRdb had trimmed the public reads at Q25 with fastp and called clones with MiXCR. CDR3 protein duplicates are merged, each entry listing the most common genes and DNA. The sample contains about 610,000 distinct CDR3 sequences, over 9.5% of them found a single time. About 4.2% of the sample is held by the ten biggest clonotypes. This clonotype came up many times. Its target antigen remains unknown. No base quality values were provided; no much bigger clone lies one nucleotide off. V is pared back by 6 bases and J by 6 bases, with 12 bases lying between the germline termini. The CDR3 has 12 amino acids, counting the end cysteine and phenylalanine. CDR3 DNA only is kept here, 36 bases in frame from base 1.

The receptor was isolated from a human donor who donated a stem cell graft to a child with acute myeloid leukemia. The chain uses TRBV12-3 or TRBV12-4 and TRBJ2-7; TRBD2 is perhaps the D gene, given 5 matching bases. The sample consisted of PBMCs from the stem cell graft donor, taken from the stem cell graft. The DNA is TGTGCCAGCAGCTCTCTAGCTACCGAGCAGTACTTC. It codes for CASSSLATEQYF.